The following is a T cell receptor beta chain sequence with its context. Its antigen specificity is not known. At one end the junction does not follow the germline gene, possibly because of a read error. The receptor library was made with multiplex PCR. The run used an Illumina HiSeq 2500. TCRbeta libraries were constructed through three rounds of nested PCR with primers (Table S4) according to protocols adapted from ARM-PCR. PCR products of 200-500 bp were gel-excised and purified with the QIAquick gel extraction kit before sequencing. The authors processed their data as follows. Trimmomatic was used to clean the reads, FLASH merged the cleaned reads into complete CDR3 sequences, and MiTCR assigned the sequences to V(D)J germline segments. Clonal diversity was computed as the inverse Simpson's index with VDJtools. In-frame sequences without a premature stop codon were defined as productive reads. In-frame beta chains were kept once TCRdb had trimmed the public reads at Q25 with fastp and called clones with MiXCR. Under each unique CDR3 protein, matching rows form one entry showing the most common genes and DNA. None of the V and J calls come from the authors' own analysis; TCRdb made them. In this sample the table shows over 60,000 distinct CDR3 sequences, around three quarters of which occur a single time. Roughly 27% of the sample belongs to the ten largest clones.

RNA was extracted from bulk unsorted tissue and checked for quality with a NanoDrop ND-1000 and an Agilent 2100. Newly diagnosed lung cancer patients without prior chemotherapy who had been admitted for thoracic surgery in China between August and November 2014 were enrolled as donors. The study excluded patients who had received radiotherapy or chemotherapy before or who had another cancer at the same time. Surgical tissue pieces of about 1-2.1 cm3 were preserved in RNAlater solution and were kept at -80 degrees C until use. Measured from the cysteine to the phenylalanine, the CDR3 is 14 residues long. Just the 42-base CDR3 DNA is kept, in frame starting at base 1. Via the germline V gene, CDR1 is MNHEY and CDR2 SVGAGI. This specimen comes from a study of tumor and adjacent non-tumor tissue in lung cancer (dated by TCRdb to 2016 to 2018). A note on the overall study: Of the cohort, 11 to 12 patients had adenocarcinoma, 2 had squamous cell carcinoma and 1 had small cell lung cancer. Sequencing produced about 130,000,000 productive TCRbeta reads in total, an average of approximately 4.1 million reads per sample. The roughly 15 enrolled patients, of whom some 10 were men and 5 were women, were aged about 30 to 80 years and were diagnosed with TNM stage I to III disease. The study compared bulk TCRbeta repertoires from lung tumor tissue and matched distant non-tumor lung tissue of about 16 lung cancer patients. Around 31 paired specimens, one tumor and one normal lung sample per patient, were profiled by TCRbeta CDR3 sequencing.

General conclusions and limits of the study: The sequencing platform is not named in the methods, and unique molecular identifiers are not mentioned. TCR diversity was significantly higher in younger patients, and greater tumor TCR diversity was associated with shorter overall survival and shorter disease-free survival. Because peripheral blood was not sequenced, the blood TCRbeta repertoires of the lung cancer patients in the study went unexamined. In normal lung, the top 100 clones accounted for a significantly larger cumulative share of the repertoire than in tumor tissue. Only around 16 patients were in the cohort, and the authors stated that larger samples and more detailed clinical data are needed. Tumor tissue showed significantly greater TCR diversity (inverse Simpson) than normal lung tissue (about 400 vs 180, P = 0.0075, Mann-Whitney U test).

Sequenced sample: lung tumor tissue. The sequence joins TRBV6-5 to TRBJ2-2, with 7 middle bases fitting TRBD2. The receptor was isolated from a man in his fifties or sixties with non-small cell lung cancer. The CDR3 protein is CASSYSSASGELFF. The DNA sequence follows: TGTGCCAGCAGTTACTCGTCAGCGAGCGGGGAGTTGTTTTTT.